The T cell receptor beta chain under discussion was sequenced for a study of CD8 T cells in Susac syndrome. The authors sequenced TCR beta from blood CD8+ and CD4+ T cells. Random hexamers were used to reverse transcribe roughly 0.5 to 1 ug of RNA. TCRdb re-derived calls from the immunoSEQ multiplex PCR reads in MiXCR, one entry per CDR3 protein. The profile shows under 200,000 distinct CDR3 sequences, around 92% of them singletons. Trimming took 2 bases from V and 0 from J, leaving 8 bases between them. The CDR3 covers 15 residues. Germline lookup yields CDR1 MDHEN and CDR2 SYDVKM. The receptor was isolated from a human donor in good health. The chain has TRBV28 and TRBJ2-4; D uncertain. The source material was CD4+ T cells from PBMCs. Here the CDR3 DNA reads TGTGCCAGCAGTTTAAGCGACACAGCCAAAAACATTCAGTACTTC. Its translation is CASSLSDTAKNIQYF.